Listed below are T cell receptor beta chains from one sample, sequenced in a study of beta chain features in type 1 diabetes. Method: immunoSEQ multiplex PCR; TCRdb's copy keeps in-frame clones and lacks some. The sample yields fewer than 550,000 clones, 9.5% to 12% seen once. Sequenced material: naive CD4+ T cells from blood. These receptor sequences come from a young woman in good health. Both conserved end residues are part of each CDR3. The D gene is left open where the match is weak. Some rows mark clone size as missing; the rest say once, few, many or name a class of expanded clone.

v_gene: TRBV4-1; j_gene: TRBJ1-2; abundance: NA; d_gene: TRBD1; CDR3aa: CASSQPTQGAKSGYTF; CDR3nt: TGCGCCAGCAGCCAGCCAACACAGGGGGCGAAGAGCGGCTACACCTTC
v_gene: TRBV25-1; j_gene: TRBJ1-5; abundance: NA; d_gene: NA; CDR3aa: CASRPGGRDQPQHF; CDR3nt: TGTGCCAGCAGGCCGGGGGGAAGGGATCAGCCCCAGCATTTT
v_gene: TRBV7-9; j_gene: TRBJ2-1; abundance: few; d_gene: TRBD1; CDR3aa: CASSQRDRGLNNEQFF; CDR3nt: TGTGCCAGCAGCCAAAGAGACAGGGGCCTTAACAATGAGCAGTTCTTC
v_gene: TRBV7-2; j_gene: TRBJ2-3; abundance: NA; d_gene: NA; CDR3aa: CASSLARDTQYF; CDR3nt: TGTGCCAGCAGCTTGGCTAGGGATACGCAGTATTTT
v_gene: TRBV9; j_gene: TRBJ2-3; abundance: NA; d_gene: TRBD1; CDR3aa: CASRAGTGVDTQYF; CDR3nt: TGTGCCAGCAGGGCCGGGACAGGGGTGGATACGCAGTATTTT
v_gene: TRBV27; j_gene: TRBJ2-1; abundance: NA; d_gene: NA; CDR3aa: CASSLRGGNYNEQFF; CDR3nt: TGTGCCAGCAGTTTAAGGGGGGGAAACTACAATGAGCAGTTCTTC
v_gene: TRBV19; j_gene: TRBJ1-5; abundance: NA; d_gene: NA; CDR3aa: CASSRSGVPQPQHF; CDR3nt: TGTGCCAGTAGCCGCTCAGGGGTTCCTCAGCCCCAGCATTTT
v_gene: TRBV27; j_gene: TRBJ2-5; abundance: NA; d_gene: NA; CDR3aa: CASSSLGTQYF; CDR3nt: TGTGCCAGCAGCTCGCTCGGGACCCAGTACTTC
v_gene: TRBV5-4; j_gene: TRBJ2-1; abundance: few; d_gene: TRBD2; CDR3aa: CASSLLQLAGVYNEQFF; CDR3nt: TGTGCCAGCAGCTTGCTCCAACTAGCGGGAGTCTACAATGAGCAGTTCTTC
v_gene: TRBV7-3; j_gene: TRBJ1-2; abundance: NA; d_gene: TRBD1; CDR3aa: CASSLKGQGYGYTF; CDR3nt: TGTGCCAGCAGCTTAAAGGGACAGGGCTATGGCTACACCTTC
v_gene: TRBV19; j_gene: TRBJ2-4; abundance: few; d_gene: NA; CDR3aa: CASSIPGAKNIQYF; CDR3nt: TGTGCCAGTAGTATTCCGGGGGCGAAAAACATTCAGTACTTC
v_gene: TRBV27; j_gene: TRBJ1-6; abundance: few; d_gene: NA; CDR3aa: CASSSRPDSPLHF; CDR3nt: TGTGCCAGCAGTTCCCGACCTGATTCACCCCTCCACTTT
v_gene: TRBV7-2; j_gene: TRBJ2-1; abundance: NA; d_gene: NA; CDR3aa: CASSLVPRDYNEQFF; CDR3nt: TGTGCCAGCAGCTTAGTTCCGAGGGACTACAATGAGCAGTTCTTC